Many counts were recorded for the clone carrying this TCR beta chain. The antigen is undetermined. The sample belongs to a study of neurological immune-mediated disorders. Whole-study findings and limits: The study found no CDR3 amino acid sequences shared by expanded clones across subjects, suggesting private repertoires in all groups.

Template-switch 5'RACE cDNA synthesis added a 10-nucleotide unique molecular identifier. TCRdb analysed the 5' RACE reads with MiXCR anew, one entry per CDR3 protein. The sample has roughly 75,000 distinct CDR3 sequences, 2.5% to 3% seen once. CDR1 is MNHEY, CDR2 SVGEGT, per germline. V dropped 2 bases and J dropped 7 bases, with 12 bases sitting between them. This CDR3 has 14 amino acids. Sequencing was done on a sample of PBMCs. This TCR came from a woman younger than 45 with multiple sclerosis. V usage is TRBV6-2 or TRBV6-3 and J usage is TRBJ1-5, with D perhaps TRBD1 (5 bases). The CDR3 loop reads CASSYGHGLQPQHF. The CDR3 DNA reads as TGTGCCAGCAGTTACGGACACGGTCTGCAGCCCCAGCATTTT.